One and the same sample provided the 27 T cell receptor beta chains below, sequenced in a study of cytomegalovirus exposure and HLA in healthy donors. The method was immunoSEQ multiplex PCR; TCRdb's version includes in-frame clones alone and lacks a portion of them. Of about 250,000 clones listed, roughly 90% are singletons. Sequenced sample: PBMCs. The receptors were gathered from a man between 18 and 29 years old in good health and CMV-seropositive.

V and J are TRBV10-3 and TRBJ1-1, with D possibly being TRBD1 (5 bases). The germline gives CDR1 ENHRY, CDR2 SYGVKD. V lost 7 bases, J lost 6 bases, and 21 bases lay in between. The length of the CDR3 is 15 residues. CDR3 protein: CAITLGPPAGPEAFF. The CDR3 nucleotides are TGTGCCATCACTTTAGGTCCCCCGGCAGGGCCTGAAGCTTTCTTT.

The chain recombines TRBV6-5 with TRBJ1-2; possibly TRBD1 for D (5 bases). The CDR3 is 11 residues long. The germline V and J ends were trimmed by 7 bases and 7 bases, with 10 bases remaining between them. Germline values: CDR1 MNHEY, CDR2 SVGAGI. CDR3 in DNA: TGTGCCAGCACGCGCGGGGCTGGCTACACCTTC. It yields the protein CASTRGAGYTF.

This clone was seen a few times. CDR3 coding DNA: TGTGCCTGGAGCGGACAGAACTATGGCTACACCTTC. Translated, it gives CAWSGQNYGYTF. The gene calls are TRBV30 and TRBJ1-2; D perhaps matches TRBD1 (6 bases). The CDR3 covers 12 residues. CDR1 GTSNPN and CDR2 SVGIG come from the germline V gene (reference sequence). V was shortened by 3 bases and J by 2 bases, with 7 bases between the two germline ends. The variable domain in full, with the rest retrieved from reference TRBV30 and TRBJ1-2, is SQTIHQWPATLVQPVGSPLSLECTVEGTSNPNLYWYRQAAGRGLQLLFYSVGIGQISSEVPQNLSASRPQDRQFILSSKKLLLSDSGFYLCAWSGQNYGYTFGSGTRLTVV.

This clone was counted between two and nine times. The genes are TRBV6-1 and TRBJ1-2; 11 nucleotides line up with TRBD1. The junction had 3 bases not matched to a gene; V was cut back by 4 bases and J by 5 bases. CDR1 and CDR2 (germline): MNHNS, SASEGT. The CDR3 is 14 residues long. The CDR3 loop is CASSGTGGLYGYTF. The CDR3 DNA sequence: TGTGCCAGCAGTGGGACAGGGGGCTTGTATGGCTACACCTTC.

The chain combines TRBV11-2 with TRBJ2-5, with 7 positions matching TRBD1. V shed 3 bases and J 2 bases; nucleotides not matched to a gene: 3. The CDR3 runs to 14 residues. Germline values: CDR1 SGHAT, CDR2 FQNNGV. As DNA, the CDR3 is TGTGCCAGCAGCTTTGACAGGGCGCAAGAGACCCAGTACTTC. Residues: CASSFDRAQETQYF.

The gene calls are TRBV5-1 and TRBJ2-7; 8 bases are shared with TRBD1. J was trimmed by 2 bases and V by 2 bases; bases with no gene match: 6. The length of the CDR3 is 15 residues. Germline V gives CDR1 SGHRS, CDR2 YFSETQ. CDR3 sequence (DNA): TGCGCCAGCAGCTTACAGGGGGGCTCGACCTACGAGCAGTACTTC. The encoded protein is CASSLQGGSTYEQYF.

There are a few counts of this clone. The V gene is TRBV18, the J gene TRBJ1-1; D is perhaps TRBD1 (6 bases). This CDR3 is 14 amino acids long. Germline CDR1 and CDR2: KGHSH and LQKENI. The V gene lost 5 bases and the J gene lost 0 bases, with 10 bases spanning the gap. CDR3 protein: CASSLQGMNTEAFF. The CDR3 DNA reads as TGTGCCAGCTCATTACAGGGAATGAACACTGAAGCTTTCTTT.

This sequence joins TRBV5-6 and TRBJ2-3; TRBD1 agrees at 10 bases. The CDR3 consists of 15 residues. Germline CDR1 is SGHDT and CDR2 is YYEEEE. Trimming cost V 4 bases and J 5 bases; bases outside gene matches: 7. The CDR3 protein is CASSNDRGPGDTQYF. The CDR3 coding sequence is TGTGCCAGCAGCAACGACAGGGGGCCTGGAGATACGCAGTATTTT.

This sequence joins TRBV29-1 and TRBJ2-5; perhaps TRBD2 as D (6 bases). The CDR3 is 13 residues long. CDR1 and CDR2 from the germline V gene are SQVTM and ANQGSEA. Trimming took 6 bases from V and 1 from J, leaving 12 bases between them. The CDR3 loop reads CSVAEGVQETQYF. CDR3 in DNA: TGCAGCGTCGCGGAGGGAGTCCAAGAGACCCAGTACTTC.

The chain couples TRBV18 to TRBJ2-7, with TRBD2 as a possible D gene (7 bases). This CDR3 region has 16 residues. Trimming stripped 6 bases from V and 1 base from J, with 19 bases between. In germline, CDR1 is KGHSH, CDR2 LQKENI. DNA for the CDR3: TGTGCCAGCTCCTCTACTGGGGGGGCTGGGTCCTACGAGCAGTACTTC. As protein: CASSSTGGAGSYEQYF.

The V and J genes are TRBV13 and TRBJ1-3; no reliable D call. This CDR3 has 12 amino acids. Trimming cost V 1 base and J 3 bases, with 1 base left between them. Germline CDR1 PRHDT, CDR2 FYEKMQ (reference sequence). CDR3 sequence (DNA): TGTGCCAGCAGCTTAGTTGGAAACACCATATATTTT. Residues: CASSLVGNTIYF.

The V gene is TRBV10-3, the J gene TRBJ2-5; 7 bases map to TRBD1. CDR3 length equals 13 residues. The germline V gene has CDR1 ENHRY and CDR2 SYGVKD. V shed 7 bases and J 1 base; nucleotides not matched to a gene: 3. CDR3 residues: CAIKGQAQETQYF. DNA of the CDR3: TGTGCCATCAAAGGACAGGCCCAAGAGACCCAGTACTTC.

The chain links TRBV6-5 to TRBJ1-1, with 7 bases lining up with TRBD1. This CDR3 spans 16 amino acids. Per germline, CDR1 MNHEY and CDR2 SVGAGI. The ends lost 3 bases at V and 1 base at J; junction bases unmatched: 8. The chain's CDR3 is CASSYTAGTENTEAFF. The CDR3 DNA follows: TGTGCCAGCAGTTATACGGCCGGGACAGAGAACACTGAAGCTTTCTTT.

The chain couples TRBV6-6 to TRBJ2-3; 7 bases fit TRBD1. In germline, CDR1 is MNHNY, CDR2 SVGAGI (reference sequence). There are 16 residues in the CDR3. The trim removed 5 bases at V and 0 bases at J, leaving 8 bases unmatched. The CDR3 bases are TGTGCCAGCAGTCGCATAGTGGGACAGAGCACAGATACGCAGTATTTT. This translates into CASSRIVGQSTDTQYF.

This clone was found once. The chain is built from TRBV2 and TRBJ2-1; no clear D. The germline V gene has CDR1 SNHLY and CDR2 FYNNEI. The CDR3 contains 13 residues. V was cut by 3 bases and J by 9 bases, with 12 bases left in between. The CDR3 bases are TGTGCCAGCAGTGAGCCTAGAAGATCTGAGCAGTTCTTC. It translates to CASSEPRRSEQFF.

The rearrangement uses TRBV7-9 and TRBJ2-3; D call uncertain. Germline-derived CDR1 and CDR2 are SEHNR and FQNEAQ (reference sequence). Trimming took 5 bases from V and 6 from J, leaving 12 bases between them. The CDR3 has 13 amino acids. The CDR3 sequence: CASSALGRDTQYF. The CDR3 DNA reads TGTGCCAGCAGCGCCTTAGGGCGGGATACGCAGTATTTT.

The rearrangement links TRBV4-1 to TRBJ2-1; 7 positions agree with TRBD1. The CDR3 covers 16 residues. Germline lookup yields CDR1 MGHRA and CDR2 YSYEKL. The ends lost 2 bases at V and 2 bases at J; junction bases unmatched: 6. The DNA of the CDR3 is TGCGCCAGCAGCCAACCCGGGACAGAGGCCTACAATGAGCAGTTCTTC. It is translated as CASSQPGTEAYNEQFF.

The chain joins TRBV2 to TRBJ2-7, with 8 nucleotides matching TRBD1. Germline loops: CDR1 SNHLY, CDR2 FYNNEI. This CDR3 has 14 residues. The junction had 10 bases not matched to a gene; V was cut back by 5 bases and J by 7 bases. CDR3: CASSHRTGYGEQYF. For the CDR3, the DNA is TGTGCCAGCAGTCACCGGACAGGGTACGGGGAGCAGTACTTC.

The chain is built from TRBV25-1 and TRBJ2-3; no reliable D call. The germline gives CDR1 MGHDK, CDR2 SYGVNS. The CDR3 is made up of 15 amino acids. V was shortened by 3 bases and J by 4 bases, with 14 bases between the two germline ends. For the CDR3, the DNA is TGTGCCAGCAGTGAGGGCCTCCTTGGGGCAGATACGCAGTATTTT. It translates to CASSEGLLGADTQYF.

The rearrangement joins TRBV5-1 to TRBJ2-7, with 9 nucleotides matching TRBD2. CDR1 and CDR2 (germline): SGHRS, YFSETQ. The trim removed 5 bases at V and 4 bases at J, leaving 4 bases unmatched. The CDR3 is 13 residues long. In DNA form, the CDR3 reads TGCGCCAGCAGAAATAGCGGGAGTTACGAGCAGTACTTC. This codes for CASRNSGSYEQYF.

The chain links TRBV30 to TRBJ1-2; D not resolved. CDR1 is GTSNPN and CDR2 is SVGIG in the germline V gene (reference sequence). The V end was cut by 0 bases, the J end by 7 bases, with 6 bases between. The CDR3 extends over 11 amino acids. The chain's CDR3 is CAWSVLSGYTF. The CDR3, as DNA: TGTGCCTGGAGTGTTCTTAGTGGCTACACCTTC.

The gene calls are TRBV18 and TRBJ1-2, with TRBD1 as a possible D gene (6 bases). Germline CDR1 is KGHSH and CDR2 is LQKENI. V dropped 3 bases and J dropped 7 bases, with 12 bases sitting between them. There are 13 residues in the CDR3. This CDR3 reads CASSPSGVVGYTF. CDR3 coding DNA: TGTGCCAGCTCACCCTCAGGGGTCGTTGGCTACACCTTC.

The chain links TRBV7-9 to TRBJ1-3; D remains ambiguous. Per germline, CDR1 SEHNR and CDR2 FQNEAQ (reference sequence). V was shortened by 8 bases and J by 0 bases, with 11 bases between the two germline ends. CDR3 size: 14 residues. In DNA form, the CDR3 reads TGTGCCAGCGGGGATTGGGGCTCTGGAAACACCATATATTTT. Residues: CASGDWGSGNTIYF.

The CDR3 DNA reads as TGTGCCAGTAGTAGGACACAGGGGGCGAACGAGCAGTACTTC. Translated: CASSRTQGANEQYF. The rearrangement uses TRBV19 and TRBJ2-7; 9 positions agree with TRBD1. Germline loops: CDR1 LNHDA, CDR2 SQIVND (reference sequence). The CDR3 has 14 amino acids. Unmatched junction bases numbered 6, after V lost 4 bases and J lost 5 bases.

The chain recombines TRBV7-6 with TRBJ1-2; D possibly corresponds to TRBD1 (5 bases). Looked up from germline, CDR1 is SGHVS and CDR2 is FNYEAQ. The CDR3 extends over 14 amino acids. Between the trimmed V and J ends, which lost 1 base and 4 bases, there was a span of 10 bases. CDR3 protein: CASSLGGGFYGYTF. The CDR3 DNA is TGTGCCAGCAGCTTAGGTGGGGGATTCTATGGCTACACCTTC.

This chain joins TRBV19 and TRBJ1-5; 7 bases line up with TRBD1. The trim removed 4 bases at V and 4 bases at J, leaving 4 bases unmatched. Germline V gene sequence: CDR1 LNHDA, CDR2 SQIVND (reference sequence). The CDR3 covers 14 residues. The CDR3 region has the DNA TGTGCCAGTAGTAGGGGGACAGCAAATCAGCCCCAGCATTTT. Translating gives CASSRGTANQPQHF.

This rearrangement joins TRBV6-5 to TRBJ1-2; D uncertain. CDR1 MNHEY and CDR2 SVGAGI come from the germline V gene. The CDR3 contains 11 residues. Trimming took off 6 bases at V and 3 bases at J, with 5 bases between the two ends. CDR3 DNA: TGTGCCAGCAGGATCGACTATGGCTACACCTTC. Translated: CASRIDYGYTF.